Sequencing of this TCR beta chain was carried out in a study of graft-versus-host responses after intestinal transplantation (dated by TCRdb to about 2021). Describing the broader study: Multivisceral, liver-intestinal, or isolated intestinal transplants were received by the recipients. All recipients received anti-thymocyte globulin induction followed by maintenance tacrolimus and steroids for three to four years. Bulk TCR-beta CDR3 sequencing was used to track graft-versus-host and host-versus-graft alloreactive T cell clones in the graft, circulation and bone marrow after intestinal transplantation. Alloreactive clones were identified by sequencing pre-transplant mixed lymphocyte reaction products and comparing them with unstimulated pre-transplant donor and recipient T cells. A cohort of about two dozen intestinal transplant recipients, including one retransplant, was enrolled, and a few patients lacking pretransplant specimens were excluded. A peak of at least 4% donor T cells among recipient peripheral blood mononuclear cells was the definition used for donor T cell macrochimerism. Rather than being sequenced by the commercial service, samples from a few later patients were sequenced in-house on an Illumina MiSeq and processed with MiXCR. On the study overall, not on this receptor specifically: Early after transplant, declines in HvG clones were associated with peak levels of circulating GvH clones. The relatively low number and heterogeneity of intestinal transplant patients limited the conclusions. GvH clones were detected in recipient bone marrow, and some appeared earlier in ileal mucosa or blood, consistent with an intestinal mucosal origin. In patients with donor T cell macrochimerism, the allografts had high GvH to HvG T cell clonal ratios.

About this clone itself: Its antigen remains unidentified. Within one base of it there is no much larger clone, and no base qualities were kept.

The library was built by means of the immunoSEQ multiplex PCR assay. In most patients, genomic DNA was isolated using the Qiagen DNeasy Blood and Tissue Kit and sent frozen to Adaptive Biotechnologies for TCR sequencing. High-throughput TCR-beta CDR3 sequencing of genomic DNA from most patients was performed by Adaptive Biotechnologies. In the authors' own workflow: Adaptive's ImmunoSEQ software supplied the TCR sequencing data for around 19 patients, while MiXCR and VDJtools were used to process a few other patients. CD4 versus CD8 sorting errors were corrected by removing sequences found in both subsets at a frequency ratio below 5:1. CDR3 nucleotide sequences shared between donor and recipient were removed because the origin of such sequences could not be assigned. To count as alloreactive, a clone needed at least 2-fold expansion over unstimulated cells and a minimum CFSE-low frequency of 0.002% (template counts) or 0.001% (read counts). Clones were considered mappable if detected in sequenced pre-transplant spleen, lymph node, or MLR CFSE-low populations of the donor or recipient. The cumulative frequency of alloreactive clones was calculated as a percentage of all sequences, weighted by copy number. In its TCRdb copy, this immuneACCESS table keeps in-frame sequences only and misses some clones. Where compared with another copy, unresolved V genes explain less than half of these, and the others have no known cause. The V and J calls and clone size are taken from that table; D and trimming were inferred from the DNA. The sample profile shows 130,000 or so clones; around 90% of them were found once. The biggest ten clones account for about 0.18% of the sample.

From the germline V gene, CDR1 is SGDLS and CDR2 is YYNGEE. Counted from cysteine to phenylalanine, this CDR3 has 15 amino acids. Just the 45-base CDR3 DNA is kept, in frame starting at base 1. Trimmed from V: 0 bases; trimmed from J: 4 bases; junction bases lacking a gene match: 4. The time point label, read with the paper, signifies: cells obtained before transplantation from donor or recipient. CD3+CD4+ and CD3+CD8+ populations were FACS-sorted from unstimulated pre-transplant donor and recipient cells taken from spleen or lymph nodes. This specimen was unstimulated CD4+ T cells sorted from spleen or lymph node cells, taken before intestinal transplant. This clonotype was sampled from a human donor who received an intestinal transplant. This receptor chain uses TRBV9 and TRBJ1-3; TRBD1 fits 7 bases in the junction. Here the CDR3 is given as CASSVGGGVGNTIYF. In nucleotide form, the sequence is TGTGCCAGCAGCGTAGGAGGGGGCGTAGGAAACACCATATATTTT.